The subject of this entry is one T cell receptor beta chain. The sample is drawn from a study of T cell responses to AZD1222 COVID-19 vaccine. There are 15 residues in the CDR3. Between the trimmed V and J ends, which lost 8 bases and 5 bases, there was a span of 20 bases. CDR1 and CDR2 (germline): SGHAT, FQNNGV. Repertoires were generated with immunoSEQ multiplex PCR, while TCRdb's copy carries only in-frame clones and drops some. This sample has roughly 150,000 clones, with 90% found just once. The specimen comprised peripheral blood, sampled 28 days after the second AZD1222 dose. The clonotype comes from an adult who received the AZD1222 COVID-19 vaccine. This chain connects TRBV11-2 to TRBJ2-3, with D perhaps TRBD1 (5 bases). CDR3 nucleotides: TGTGCCAGCCGCTGGGGCCACCGCGGAGAAGATACGCAGTATTTT. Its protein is CASRWGHRGEDTQYF.